Shown below are 8 T cell receptor beta chains from a single sample sequenced in a study of blood T cell repertoires in COVID-19 (dated by TCRdb to about 2020). The library was obtained by the immunoSEQ multiplex PCR assay. In TCRdb, the immuneACCESS table is reduced to in-frame sequences with V and J assigned. These tables do not hold every clone; where another copy was compared, an unresolved V gene accounts for under half, and the others remain unexplained. The sample data list 140,000 to 150,000 clones, and around 90% of these were observed just once. Jointly, the top ten make up 1.8% of the sample. The specimen sequenced was peripheral blood. The source is a man aged 70 or older with acute or convalescent COVID-19.

The chain combines TRBV13 with TRBJ2-1, with 7 bases identical to TRBD2. The V segment lost 5 bases and the J segment 9 bases; nucleotides outside the gene matches: 7. CDR1 is PRHDT and CDR2 is FYEKMQ in the germline V gene (reference sequence). The CDR3 contains 13 residues. This CDR3 is CASSAGTTGEQFF. In nucleotides, the CDR3 is TGTGCCAGCAGCGCTGGGACTACAGGTGAGCAGTTCTTC.

The chain combines TRBV28 with TRBJ1-2; D uncertain. This CDR3 is built from 14 residues. V was clipped by 8 bases and J by 3 bases, with 16 bases between them. Germline values: CDR1 MDHEN, CDR2 SYDVKM. The CDR3 here is CASRITFGYYGYTF. The CDR3 DNA follows: TGTGCCAGCCGAATCACATTCGGGTACTATGGCTACACCTTC.

The chain links TRBV6-5 to TRBJ2-2; TRBD1 aligns across 7 bases. The junction had 6 bases not matched to a gene; V was cut back by 2 bases and J by 6 bases. The CDR3 sequence is 15 residues long. Per the germline V gene, CDR1 is MNHEY and CDR2 is SVGAGI. CDR3 nucleotides: TGTGCCAGCAGTTACAGGGCCCAGGGGGCCGGGGAGCTGTTTTTT. This sequence encodes CASSYRAQGAGELFF.

This clone was detected once. The chain combines TRBV18 with TRBJ2-7; possibly TRBD1 for D (5 bases). Germline CDR1 KGHSH, CDR2 LQKENI. V was pared by 3 bases and J by 0 bases, with 12 bases between. The CDR3 runs to 15 residues. CDR3 residues: CASSPPQGSSYEQYF. Here the CDR3 DNA reads TGTGCCAGCTCACCGCCCCAGGGCAGCTCCTACGAGCAGTACTTC.

This chain uses TRBV5-5 with TRBJ1-6; D gene unclear. CDR1 SGHKS and CDR2 YYEKEE come from the germline V gene (reference sequence). The CDR3 runs 13 residues. V dropped 3 bases and J dropped 7 bases, with 8 bases sitting between them. The CDR3 is CASSWAGNSPLHF. The CDR3 DNA reads as TGTGCCAGCAGCTGGGCTGGGAATTCACCCCTCCACTTT.

This clone was seen just once. This chain connects TRBV5-1 to TRBJ2-7; 7 bases line up with TRBD2. The CDR3 is 13 amino acids. Trimming took 2 bases from V and 4 from J; bases not matched to a gene: 3. Germline values: CDR1 SGHRS, CDR2 YFSETQ. The DNA of the CDR3 is TGCGCCAGCAGCTTAGGTAGCGGGTACGAGCAGTACTTC. Translated: CASSLGSGYEQYF.

This chain links TRBV6-1 with TRBJ1-5, with D maybe TRBD1 (6 bases). This CDR3 has 15 residues. Germline-derived CDR1 and CDR2 are MNHNS and SASEGT. V lost 3 bases to trimming and J lost 3 bases, with 12 bases between them. CDR3 DNA sequence: TGTGCCAGCAGTGAGCAGGGGATACTCAATCAGCCCCAGCATTTT. Its protein is CASSEQGILNQPQHF.

The chain has TRBV7-9 and TRBJ1-5; 7 nucleotides match TRBD1. V shed 2 bases, J shed 2 bases, and the junction held 0 bases outside the gene matches. Germline V gives CDR1 SEHNR, CDR2 FQNEAQ (reference sequence). There are 14 residues in the CDR3. CDR3 bases: TGTGCCAGCAGCTTACAGGGGGGCAATCAGCCCCAGCATTTT. It translates to CASSLQGGNQPQHF. Supplemented by reference TRBV7-9 and TRBJ1-5, the full variable domain reads DTGVSQNPRHKITKRGQNVTFRCDPISEHNRLYWYRQTLGQGPEFLTYFQNEAQLEKSRLLSDRFSAERPKGSFSTLEIQRTEQGDSAMYLCASSLQGGNQPQHFGDGTRLSIL.